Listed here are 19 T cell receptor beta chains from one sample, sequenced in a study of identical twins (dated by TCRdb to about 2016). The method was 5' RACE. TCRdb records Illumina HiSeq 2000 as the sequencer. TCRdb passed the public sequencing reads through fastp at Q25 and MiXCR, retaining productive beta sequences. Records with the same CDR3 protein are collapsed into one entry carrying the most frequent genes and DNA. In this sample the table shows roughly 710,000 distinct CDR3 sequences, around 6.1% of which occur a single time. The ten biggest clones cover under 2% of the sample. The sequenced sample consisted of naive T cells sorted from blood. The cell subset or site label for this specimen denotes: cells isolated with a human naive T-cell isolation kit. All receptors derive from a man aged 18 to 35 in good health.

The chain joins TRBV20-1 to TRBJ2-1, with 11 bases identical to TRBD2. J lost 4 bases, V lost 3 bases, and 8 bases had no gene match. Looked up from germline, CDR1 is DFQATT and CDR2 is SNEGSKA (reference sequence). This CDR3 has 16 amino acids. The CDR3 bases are TGCAGTGCTAGGGAAATAGCGGGAGGGTGGTACAATGAGCAGTTCTTC. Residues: CSAREIAGGWYNEQFF.

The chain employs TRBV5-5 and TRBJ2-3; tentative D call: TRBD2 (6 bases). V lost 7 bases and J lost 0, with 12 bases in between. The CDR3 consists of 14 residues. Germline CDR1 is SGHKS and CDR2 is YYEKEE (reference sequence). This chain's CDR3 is CASHFSGSTDTQYF. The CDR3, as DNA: TGTGCCAGCCATTTTAGCGGTAGCACAGATACGCAGTATTTT.

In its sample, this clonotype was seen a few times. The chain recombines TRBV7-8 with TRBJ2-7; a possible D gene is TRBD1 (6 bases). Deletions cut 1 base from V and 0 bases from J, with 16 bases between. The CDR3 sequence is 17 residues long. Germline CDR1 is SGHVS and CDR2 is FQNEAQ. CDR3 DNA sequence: TGTGCCAGCAGCTTAGAGGGTGTGGGGACAATCTCCTACGAGCAGTACTTC. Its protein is CASSLEGVGTISYEQYF.

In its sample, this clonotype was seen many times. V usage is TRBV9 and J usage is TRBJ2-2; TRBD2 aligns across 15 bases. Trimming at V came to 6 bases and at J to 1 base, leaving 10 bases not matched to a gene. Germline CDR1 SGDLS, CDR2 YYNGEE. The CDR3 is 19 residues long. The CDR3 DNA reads TGTGCCAGCACCACCAGACGGACTAGCGGGAGGGAGAACACCGGGGAGCTGTTTTTT. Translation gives CASTTRRTSGRENTGELFF.

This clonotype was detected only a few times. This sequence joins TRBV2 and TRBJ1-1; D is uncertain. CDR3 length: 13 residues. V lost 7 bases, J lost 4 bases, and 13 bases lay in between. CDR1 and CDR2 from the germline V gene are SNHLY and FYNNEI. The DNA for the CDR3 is TGTGCCAGCACCGAGGGCGGCCTCACTGAAGCTTTCTTT. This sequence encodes CASTEGGLTEAFF.

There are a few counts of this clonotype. The CDR3 sequence: CASTTSGIINEQFF. The CDR3 DNA follows: TGTGCCTCGACAACTAGCGGGATCATCAACGAGCAGTTCTTC. The rearrangement links TRBV30 to TRBJ2-1; TRBD2 agrees at 10 bases. With 7 bases clipped from V and 10 bases from J, the junction kept 13 bases outside the gene matches. This CDR3 spans 14 amino acids. Germline V gene sequence: CDR1 GTSNPN, CDR2 SVGIG (reference sequence).

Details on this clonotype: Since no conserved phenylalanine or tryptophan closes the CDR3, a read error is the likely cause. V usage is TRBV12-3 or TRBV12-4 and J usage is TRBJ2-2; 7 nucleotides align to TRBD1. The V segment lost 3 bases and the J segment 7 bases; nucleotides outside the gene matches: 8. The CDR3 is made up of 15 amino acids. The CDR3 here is CASSFGRGMNGELFS. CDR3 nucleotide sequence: TGTGCCAGCAGTTTCGGCAGGGGGATGAACGGGGAGCTGTTTTCT.

Here the CDR3 reads CASRNPTALNTEAFF. The DNA of the CDR3 is TGTGCCAGCAGGAATCCGACAGCTTTGAACACTGAAGCTTTCTTT. This chain links TRBV6-2 or TRBV6-3 with TRBJ1-1, with D maybe TRBD1 (5 bases). V was clipped by 6 bases and J by 0 bases, with 14 bases between them. Looked up from germline, CDR1 is MNHEY and CDR2 is SVGEGT. This CDR3 comprises 15 residues.

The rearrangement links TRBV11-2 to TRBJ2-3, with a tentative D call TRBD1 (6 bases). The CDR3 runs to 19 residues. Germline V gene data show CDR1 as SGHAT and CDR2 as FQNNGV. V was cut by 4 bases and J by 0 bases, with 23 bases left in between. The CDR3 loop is CASSSLVVTGTPSTDTQYF. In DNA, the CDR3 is TGTGCCAGCAGCTCATTAGTCGTGACCGGGACACCTAGCACAGATACGCAGTATTTT.

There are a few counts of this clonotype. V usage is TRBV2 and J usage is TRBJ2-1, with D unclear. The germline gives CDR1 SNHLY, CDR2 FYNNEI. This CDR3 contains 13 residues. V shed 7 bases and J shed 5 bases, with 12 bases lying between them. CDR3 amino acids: CASTLQRDNEQFF. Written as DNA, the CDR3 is TGTGCCAGCACCCTCCAGAGAGACAATGAGCAGTTCTTC. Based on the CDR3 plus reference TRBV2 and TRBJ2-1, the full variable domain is EPEVTQTPSHQVTQMGQEVILRCVPISNHLYFYWYRQILGQKVEFLVSFYNNEISEKSEIFDDQFSVERPDGSNFTLKIRSTKLEDSAMYFCASTLQRDNEQFFGPGTRLTVL.

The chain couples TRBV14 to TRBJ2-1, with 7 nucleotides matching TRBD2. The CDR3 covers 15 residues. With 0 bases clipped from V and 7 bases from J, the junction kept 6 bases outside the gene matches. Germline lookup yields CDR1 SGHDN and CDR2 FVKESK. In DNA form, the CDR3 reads TGTGCCAGCAGCCAAGATAGGACTAGAGTGAATGAGCAGTTCTTC. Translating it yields CASSQDRTRVNEQFF.

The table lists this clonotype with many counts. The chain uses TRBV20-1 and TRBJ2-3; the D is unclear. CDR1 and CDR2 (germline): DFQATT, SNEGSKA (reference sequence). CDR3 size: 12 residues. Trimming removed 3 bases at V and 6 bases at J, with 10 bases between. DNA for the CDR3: TGCAGTGCTAGTATGGTGGGCGATACGCAGTATTTT. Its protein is CSASMVGDTQYF.

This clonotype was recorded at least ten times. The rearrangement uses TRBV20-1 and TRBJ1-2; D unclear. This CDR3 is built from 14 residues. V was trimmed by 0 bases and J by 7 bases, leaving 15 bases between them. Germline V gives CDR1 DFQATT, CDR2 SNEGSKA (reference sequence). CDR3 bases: TGCAGTGCTAGAGAGCTACCCGGGAGCGGTGGCTACACCTTC. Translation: CSARELPGSGGYTF.

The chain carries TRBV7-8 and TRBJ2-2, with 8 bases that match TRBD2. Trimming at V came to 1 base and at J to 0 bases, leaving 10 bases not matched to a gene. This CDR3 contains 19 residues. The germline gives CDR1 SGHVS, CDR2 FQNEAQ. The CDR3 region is CASSLVPMALAANTGELFF. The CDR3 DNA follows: TGTGCCAGCAGCTTAGTCCCAATGGCACTAGCGGCGAACACCGGGGAGCTGTTTTTT.

CDR3 DNA sequence: TGCAGTGCTAGCCGGACAGGGGGCAGAATGAACACTGAAGCTTTCTTT. Protein: CSASRTGGRMNTEAFF. V and J are TRBV20-1 and TRBJ1-1, with TRBD1 matching over 11 bases. V gave up 3 bases and J gave up 0 bases; unmatched junction bases: 6. Germline CDR1 is DFQATT and CDR2 is SNEGSKA (reference sequence). The CDR3 extends over 16 amino acids.

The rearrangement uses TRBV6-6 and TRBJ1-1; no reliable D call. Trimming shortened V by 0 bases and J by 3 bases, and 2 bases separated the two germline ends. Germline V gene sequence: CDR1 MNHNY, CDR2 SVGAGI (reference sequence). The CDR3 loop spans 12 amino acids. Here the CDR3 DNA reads TGTGCCAGCAGTTACTCGTACACTGAAGCTTTCTTT. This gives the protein CASSYSYTEAFF.

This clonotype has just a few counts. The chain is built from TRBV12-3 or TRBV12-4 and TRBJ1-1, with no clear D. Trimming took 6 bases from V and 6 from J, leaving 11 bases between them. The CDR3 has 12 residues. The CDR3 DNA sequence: TGTGCCAGCAGCTCTGATGGGGCTGAAGCTTTCTTT. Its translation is CASSSDGAEAFF.

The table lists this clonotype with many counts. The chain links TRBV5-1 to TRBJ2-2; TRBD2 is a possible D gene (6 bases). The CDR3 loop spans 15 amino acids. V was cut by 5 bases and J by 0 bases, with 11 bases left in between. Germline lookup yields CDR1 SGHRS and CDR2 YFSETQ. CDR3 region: CASSLADANTGELFF. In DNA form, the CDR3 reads TGCGCCAGCAGTTTAGCGGATGCGAACACCGGGGAGCTGTTTTTT.

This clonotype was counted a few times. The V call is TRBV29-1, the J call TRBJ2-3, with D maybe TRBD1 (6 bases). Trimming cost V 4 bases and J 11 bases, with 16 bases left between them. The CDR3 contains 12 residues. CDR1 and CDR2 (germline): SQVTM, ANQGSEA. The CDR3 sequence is CSVAYREEGQYF. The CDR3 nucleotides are TGCAGCGTTGCGTACAGGGAAGAGGGGCAGTATTTT.